The rows below give T cell receptor beta chains drawn from one sample of a study of long-term antiretroviral therapy in people with HIV. Clones were sequenced by immunoSEQ multiplex PCR, and TCRdb holds only the in-frame ones, with some missing. The table records 20,000 or so clones, approximately 80% of them present only once. This specimen was unsorted PBMCs, taken 0.1 years before starting antiretroviral therapy. The source of these receptors is a man aged 18 to 29 with HIV. Both conserved end residues are trimmed from each CDR3. The order of the fields is V gene, CDR3 protein.

v_gene: TRBV7-9
CDR3aa: ASSSGTLEQY

v_gene: TRBV27
CDR3aa: ASSFRTSGTSTDTQY

v_gene: TRBV7-6
CDR3aa: ASSLAFGQQETQY

v_gene: TRBV6-1
CDR3aa: ASSEVGQGTYEQY

v_gene: TRBV6-6
CDR3aa: ASRQGFGNQPQH

v_gene: TRBV4-3
CDR3aa: ASSSRTGAMTTNEKLF

v_gene: TRBV4-1
CDR3aa: ASSRGTRDSPLH

v_gene: TRBV19
CDR3aa: ASSRIAGGSDTQY

v_gene: TRBV7-6
CDR3aa: ASRPLGGAGYT

v_gene: TRBV29-1
CDR3aa: SVGVGQGGNEQF

v_gene: TRBV4-3
CDR3aa: ASSHLKGEPQH

v_gene: TRBV2
CDR3aa: ASVRTGLSYEQY

v_gene: TRBV11-2
CDR3aa: ASSLLLAETYEQY

v_gene: TRBV27
CDR3aa: ASSLDRGHIQY

v_gene: TRBV19
CDR3aa: ASSEGQGITYEQY

v_gene: TRBV27
CDR3aa: ASRAGGSYEQY

v_gene: TRBV5-6
CDR3aa: ASSFSGYRADTQY

v_gene: TRBV9
CDR3aa: ASSRLGNTEAF

v_gene: TRBV7-9
CDR3aa: ASSFEVVPYTDTQY

v_gene: TRBV21-1
CDR3aa: ALQARTSGPAGFYEQY

v_gene: TRBV9
CDR3aa: ASSGDLGDITDTQY

v_gene: TRBV15
CDR3aa: ATSGYGTSGSGREQY

v_gene: TRBV6-5
CDR3aa: ASSPRRRYSYEQY

v_gene: TRBV5-6
CDR3aa: ASSLGPPTTGLGNTIY

v_gene: TRBV11-2
CDR3aa: ASSLAPAGINEQF

v_gene: TRBV6-1
CDR3aa: ASTGTEDYGYT

v_gene: TRBV7-8
CDR3aa: ASSLDGQPQH

v_gene: TRBV27
CDR3aa: ASSPQLVRAGELF

v_gene: TRBV2
CDR3aa: ASSERGHLF

v_gene: TRBV2
CDR3aa: ASTPTVTGNTDTQY

v_gene: TRBV27
CDR3aa: ASSLEQGDEQF

v_gene: TRBV7-2
CDR3aa: ASSPQETQY

v_gene: TRBV7-3
CDR3aa: ASSLEPGVHAF

v_gene: TRBV4-1
CDR3aa: ASSPPGQGYEQY

v_gene: TRBV5-1
CDR3aa: ASRKGGADTQY

v_gene: TRBV5-6
CDR3aa: ASSLVGNYEQY

v_gene: TRBV28
CDR3aa: ASSLMTGGSYEQY

v_gene: TRBV19
CDR3aa: ASSIEQFSYEQY

v_gene: TRBV6-5
CDR3aa: ASRKAGGAGELF

v_gene: TRBV27
CDR3aa: ASSLGGGGNEQY

v_gene: TRBV6-1
CDR3aa: ASSDHRGLNEKLF

v_gene: TRBV7-9
CDR3aa: ASSEGTGHTEAF

v_gene: TRBV2
CDR3aa: ASSEKYGGADTQY